This T cell receptor beta chain is from a study of blood T cell repertoires in COVID-19. Germline CDR1 reads MDHEN; CDR2 reads SYDVKM. The CDR3 extends over 13 amino acids. Trimming removed 3 bases at V and 7 bases at J, with 12 bases between. TCRdb's table, derived via immunoSEQ multiplex PCR, lists solely in-frame clones and lacks some. The repertoire has 400,000 to 500,000 clones, roughly 88% of them found once; the top ten carry less than 1.5%. This chain connects TRBV28 to TRBJ1-2; tentatively, D is TRBD1 (5 bases). The source is a woman between 18 and 29 years old who had been exposed to COVID-19. The sequenced sample consisted of PBMCs or T cells enriched from blood (not recorded which). The CDR3 here is CASSFQGSTGYTF. The CDR3, as DNA: TGTGCCAGCAGTTTTCAGGGTAGTACTGGCTACACCTTC.